This T cell receptor beta chain was observed in a study of graft-versus-host responses after intestinal transplantation. Looking at the study overall: Every recipient underwent anti-thymocyte globulin induction, then tacrolimus and steroids for about three years. Findings of the study overall: Early after transplant, HvG clones declined as circulating GvH clones peaked. Marrow from the recipient contained GvH clones, some of which had appeared first in ileum or blood.

Trimming cost V 3 bases and J 3 bases, with 15 bases left between them. The CDR3 has 16 amino acids. From germline, CDR1 is LNHDA and CDR2 SQIVND (reference sequence). Details on this clone: Its antigen is currently unknown.

Assay: immunoSEQ multiplex PCR; the TCRdb copy retains only in-frame clones and omits some. The table lists over 9,000 clones, about three quarters of them singletons. The source of this sequence is a human patient who received an intestinal transplant, so some T cells may come from the graft donor. The sample was PBMCs, taken around 500 days after intestinal transplant. V is TRBV19 and J is TRBJ2-1; D may be TRBD2 (6 bases). The CDR3 here is CASSIYASAVYNEQFF. CDR3 nucleotides: TGTGCCAGTAGTATTTATGCTAGCGCGGTCTACAATGAGCAGTTCTTC.